This entry lists 20 T cell receptor beta chains sequenced from one sample in a study of immune evolution from preneoplasia to lung adenocarcinoma (dated by TCRdb to 2020 to 2022). Libraries were made using the immunoSEQ multiplex PCR assay. TCRdb stores this immuneACCESS table with in-frame sequences only. Part of the clones is absent; in the studies checked, under half of the shortfall reflects unresolved V genes, and no reason is known for the rest. The sample profile shows tens of thousands of clones; roughly 80% of them were found once. Approximately 4.8% of the sample goes to the ten largest clones. The source material was FFPE invasive lung adenocarcinoma tissue. Read against the paper, the sample's cell subset or site label means: frankly invasive lung adenocarcinoma (ADC). These receptor sequences come from a person aged 55 to 75 with lung adenocarcinoma.

The chain couples TRBV7-9 to TRBJ2-1; a possible D gene is TRBD2 (5 bases). The CDR3 totals 13 residues. The V end was cut by 6 bases, the J end by 9 bases, with 15 bases between. Germline CDR1 reads SEHNR; CDR2 reads FQNEAQ (reference sequence). CDR3 in DNA: TGTGCCAGCAGGCCCCGGCCCGAGGGTGAGCAGTTCTTC. This gives the protein CASRPRPEGEQFF.

V and J are TRBV29-1 and TRBJ2-5; D is unresolved. The germline V gene has CDR1 SQVTM and CDR2 ANQGSEA. The CDR3 has 11 residues. V was clipped by 7 bases and J by 5 bases, with 11 bases between them. This chain's CDR3 is CSAQIKETQYF. The CDR3 DNA reads as TGCAGCGCTCAAATAAAGGAGACCCAGTACTTC. The entire variable domain, with the rest obtained from reference TRBV29-1 and TRBJ2-5, is as follows: SAVISQKPSRDICQRGTSLTIQCQVDSQVTMMFWYRQQPGQSLTLIATANQGSEATYESGFVIDKFPISRPNLTFSTLTVSNMSPEDSSIYLCSAQIKETQYFGPGTRLLVL.

In its sample, this clone was seen a few times. V is TRBV5-1 and J is TRBJ1-2; D possibly corresponds to TRBD1 (5 bases). Trimming cost V 4 bases and J 6 bases, with 22 bases left between them. The V gene's germline CDR1 is SGHRS and CDR2 YFSETQ. CDR3 length: 16 amino acids. CDR3 sequence (DNA): TGCGCCAGCAGCCTTCTGGACCCCGACAGCCCTAATGGCTACACCTTC. It yields the protein CASSLLDPDSPNGYTF.

V usage is TRBV28 and J usage is TRBJ2-6; TRBD1 is a possible D gene (6 bases). The V and J ends lost 9 bases and 4 bases respectively, with 16 bases between them. Per germline, CDR1 MDHEN and CDR2 SYDVKM. The length of the CDR3 is 15 residues. CDR3 region: CASDRNRDGANVLTF. CDR3 nucleotide sequence: TGTGCCAGTGATCGAAACAGGGACGGGGCCAACGTCCTGACTTTC.

A remark on this clone: One end of the junction fails to match germline, which may point to a read error. The rearrangement uses TRBV7-7 and TRBJ2-5, with 8 bases lining up with TRBD1. In germline, CDR1 is SSHAT, CDR2 FNYEAQ (reference sequence). The CDR3 has 17 amino acids. CDR3 sequence reads: CASSRIGTGQYQETQYF. The CDR3 DNA reads TGTGCTAGCAGCCGAATCGGGACAGGCCAGTACCAAGAGACCCAGTACTTC.

This clone was found a few times. The chain employs TRBV7-2 and TRBJ1-5, with 7 nucleotides matching TRBD1. CDR1 SGHTA and CDR2 FQGNSA come from the germline V gene. This CDR3 comprises 13 residues. V trimming: 6 bases; J trimming: 7 bases; junction bases outside the gene matches: 6. The CDR3 reads CASSWTGKQPQHF. In DNA, the CDR3 is TGTGCCAGCAGTTGGACAGGTAAACAGCCCCAGCATTTT.

V usage is TRBV7-8 and J usage is TRBJ2-7; 9 positions agree with TRBD1. This CDR3 comprises 13 residues. In germline, CDR1 is SGHVS, CDR2 FQNEAQ. The V segment lost 5 bases and the J segment 6 bases; nucleotides outside the gene matches: 5. CDR3 in DNA: TGTGCCAGCAGCCGGGACAGGGAGCGCGAGCAGTACTTC. Protein: CASSRDREREQYF.

This clone was observed many times. The sample holds other DNA sequences that translate to the same CDR3. The chain has TRBV30 and TRBJ2-7; D uncertain. CDR1 GTSNPN and CDR2 SVGIG come from the germline V gene (reference sequence). The CDR3 has 13 amino acids. Trimming cost V 1 base and J 0 bases, with 7 bases left between them. CDR3 region: CAWSGQDSYEQYF. CDR3 bases: TGTGCCTGGAGTGGCCAGGACTCCTACGAGCAGTACTTC.

The rearrangement links TRBV5-1 to TRBJ2-5; the match to TRBD2 covers 14 bases. Germline CDR1 and CDR2: SGHRS and YFSETQ. The CDR3 loop spans 15 amino acids. V dropped 8 bases and J dropped 5; count of bases not matched to a gene: 8. DNA of the CDR3: TGCGCCAGTTCGACTAGCGGGAGGGCCGGGGAGACCCAGTACTTC. Protein sequence: CASSTSGRAGETQYF. Full variable domain (remainder filled in from reference TRBV5-1 and TRBJ2-5): KAGVTQTPRYLIKTRGQQVTLSCSPISGHRSVSWYQQTPGQGLQFLFEYFSETQRNKGNFPGRFSGRQFSNSRSEMNVSTLELGDSALYLCASSTSGRAGETQYFGPGTRLLVL.

This chain connects TRBV11-3 to TRBJ1-4; tentative D call: TRBD1 (5 bases). V shed 5 bases and J shed 7 bases, with 14 bases lying between them. The length of the CDR3 is 14 residues. The germline gives CDR1 SGHNT, CDR2 YENEEA. The CDR3 DNA sequence: TGTGCCAGCAGCCCACAGGCGGTGGGTGAAAAACTGTTTTTT. Amino acids: CASSPQAVGEKLFF.

This chain links TRBV7-9 with TRBJ2-5; 7 nucleotides align to TRBD1. Germline loops: CDR1 SEHNR, CDR2 FQNEAQ (reference sequence). The V and J ends lost 5 bases and 5 bases, in that order; junction bases with no gene match: 11. This CDR3 contains 15 residues. CDR3 nucleotides: TGTGCCAGCAGCACGGTAGGGGGCGCAGGGGAGACCCAGTACTTC. This gives the protein CASSTVGGAGETQYF.

J is TRBJ1-5 and V is TRBV7-8; D not certain. Trimming stripped 0 bases from V and 7 bases from J, with 16 bases between. CDR3 size: 16 residues. CDR1 and CDR2 (germline): SGHVS, FQNEAQ. CDR3 in amino acids: CASSLANMRAEQPQHF. The DNA for the CDR3 is TGTGCCAGCAGCTTAGCGAATATGAGGGCGGAACAGCCCCAGCATTTT.

The V gene is TRBV28, the J gene TRBJ1-4, with unresolved D. V lost 8 bases and J 6 bases, leaving 16 bases between the germline ends. The germline V gene encodes CDR1 MDHEN and CDR2 SYDVKM. The CDR3 extends over 14 amino acids. The DNA of the CDR3 is TGTGCCAGCTCATCCGGGAACGCTGATGAAAAACTGTTTTTT. Its protein is CASSSGNADEKLFF.

The rearrangement uses TRBV27 and TRBJ2-1; TRBD2 matches 10 bases. CDR3 length: 17 residues. V was pared by 1 base and J by 7 bases, with 10 bases of the junction left unmatched. From germline, CDR1 is MNHEY and CDR2 SMNVEV (reference sequence). In DNA form, the CDR3 reads TGTGCCAGCAGTTTATTCCCCACTAGCGGGAATTTAAATGAGCAGTTCTTC. It translates to CASSLFPTSGNLNEQFF.

J is TRBJ2-3 and V is TRBV29-1, with D perhaps given as TRBD1 or TRBD2 (6 bases each). In germline, CDR1 is SQVTM, CDR2 ANQGSEA. The CDR3 is 13 amino acids. The V end was cut by 7 bases, the J end by 5 bases, with 16 bases between. CDR3 sequence: CSAGGGERDTQYF. The CDR3 DNA follows: TGCAGCGCCGGGGGCGGCGAAAGAGATACGCAGTATTTT.

The V and J genes are TRBV29-1 and TRBJ2-5; 7 bases align to TRBD1. Trimming removed 7 bases from V and 5 bases from J; junction bases left unmatched: 7. From germline, CDR1 is SQVTM and CDR2 ANQGSEA. The CDR3 covers 12 residues. The CDR3 protein is CSGYRGRETQYF. The CDR3 DNA sequence: TGCAGCGGCTACAGGGGTCGCGAGACCCAGTACTTC.

This clone was recorded a few times. The chain uses TRBV30 and TRBJ1-3, with 7 bases that match TRBD1. The CDR3 extends over 13 amino acids. V dropped 2 bases and J dropped 9; count of bases not matched to a gene: 7. CDR1 and CDR2 from the germline V gene are GTSNPN and SVGIG (reference sequence). The CDR3 DNA is TGTGCCTGGAGTCCAGACAGGGTGGGCACCATATATTTT. It translates to CAWSPDRVGTIYF.

The CDR3: CAWSVRAGGLQPQHF. Written as DNA, the CDR3 is TGTGCCTGGAGTGTACGGGCAGGGGGCCTTCAGCCCCAGCATTTT. The chain couples TRBV30 to TRBJ1-5; 8 bases fit TRBD1. This CDR3 region has 15 residues. Losses at the gene ends were 0 bases for V and 6 bases for J; bases not matched to a gene: 7. The germline CDR1 and CDR2 sequences are GTSNPN and SVGIG (reference sequence).

This chain's CDR3 is CASIKIRDRVGGYTF. CDR3 bases: TGTGCCAGCATAAAAATCCGGGACAGGGTCGGTGGCTACACCTTC. The V gene is TRBV28, the J gene TRBJ1-2, with TRBD1 matching 9 bases. There are 15 residues in the CDR3. CDR1 is MDHEN, CDR2 SYDVKM, per germline. Trimming removed 7 bases from V and 7 bases from J; junction bases left unmatched: 13.

The J gene is TRBJ2-6, the V gene TRBV7-9; no clear D. V lost 6 bases to trimming and J lost 0 bases, with 6 bases between them. This CDR3 comprises 14 residues. Germline CDR1 SEHNR, CDR2 FQNEAQ (reference sequence). The CDR3 reads CASRWGSGANVLTF. DNA for the CDR3: TGTGCCAGCAGATGGGGCTCTGGGGCCAACGTCCTGACTTTC.